One sample yielded the 5 T cell receptor beta chains listed below, sequenced in a study of T-cell reconstitution after alpha-beta-depleted transplantation in children. Unique molecular identifiers were built into the TCRbeta library. TCRdb re-called the PCR reads with MiXCR, one entry per CDR3 protein. The sample holds around 440,000 distinct CDR3 sequences, more than 9% seen once. Sequenced here: PBMCs, sampled before TCRalphabeta/CD19-depleted stem cell transplant. The source is a child aged 2 to 10 with inherited bone marrow failure, due to receive a stem cell transplant.

At least ten counts were recorded for this clonotype. The V and J genes are TRBV29-1 and TRBJ2-1, with 10 bases aligning to TRBD2. The CDR3 length is 15 residues. V lost 2 bases and J lost 5; bases outside the gene matches: 6. The V gene's germline CDR1 is SQVTM and CDR2 ANQGSEA. Here the CDR3 DNA reads TGCAGCGTTGAAAGGGCTAGCGGGAGCCACAATGAGCAGTTCTTC. It codes for CSVERASGSHNEQFF.

Ten or more counts support this clonotype. The chain has TRBV5-1 and TRBJ1-4; TRBD1 matches at 7 bases. This CDR3 is 14 amino acids long. Germline loops: CDR1 SGHRS, CDR2 YFSETQ. Germline trimming cut 4 bases from V and 3 bases from J; bases unmatched to any gene: 3. The CDR3 sequence: CASSGGTANEKLFF. For the CDR3, the DNA is TGCGCCAGCAGCGGGGGGACAGCTAATGAAAAACTGTTTTTT.

This clonotype has a count of ten or more. J is TRBJ2-3 and V is TRBV28; D ambiguous. The V and J ends lost 3 bases and 0 bases respectively, with 10 bases between them. The CDR3 sequence is 15 residues long. CDR1 is MDHEN and CDR2 is SYDVKM in the germline V gene. CDR3 region: CASSLRQFSTDTQYF. In DNA, the CDR3 is TGTGCCAGCAGTTTGCGACAATTTAGCACAGATACGCAGTATTTT.

This clonotype was picked up a small number of times. The rearrangement joins TRBV5-6 to TRBJ1-5; possible D gene TRBD1, 5 bases. With 0 bases removed from V and 3 bases from J, the gap between germline ends came to 19 bases. Germline V gives CDR1 SGHDT, CDR2 YYEEEE. This CDR3 is 18 amino acids long. CDR3 sequence: CASSLAGQVRGVNQPQHF. The CDR3, as DNA: TGTGCCAGCAGCTTGGCGGGGCAGGTCCGGGGGGTCAATCAGCCCCAGCATTTT.

Many counts were recorded for this clonotype. The chain has TRBV7-8 and TRBJ2-3; 8 bases are shared with TRBD2. CDR1 and CDR2 from the germline V gene are SGHVS and FQNEAQ. This CDR3 comprises 15 residues. V lost 2 bases, J lost 3 bases, and 4 bases stayed unmatched. The CDR3 sequence is CASSLSGLETDTQYF. CDR3 DNA sequence: TGTGCCAGCAGCTTATCGGGACTAGAAACAGATACGCAGTATTTT. The full variable domain, rest sourced from reference TRBV7-8 and TRBJ2-3, is GAGVSQSPRYKVAKRGQDVALRCDPISGHVSLFWYQQALGQGPEFLTYFQNEAQLDKSGLPSDRFFAERPEGSVSTLKIQRTQQEDSAVYLCASSLSGLETDTQYFGPGTRLTVL.